What follows are 24 T cell receptor beta chains derived from one specimen sequenced in a study of blood T cell repertoires in COVID-19. Assay: immunoSEQ multiplex PCR; the TCRdb copy retains only in-frame clones and omits some. The repertoire holds 310,000 or so clones, with more than 70% as singletons. The sequenced sample consisted of peripheral blood. The receptor set was obtained from a woman in her forties or fifties with acute or convalescent COVID-19.

The chain is built from TRBV18 and TRBJ1-4; D gene uncertain. Germline CDR1 KGHSH, CDR2 LQKENI. There are 15 residues in the CDR3. Trimming stripped 0 bases from V and 3 bases from J, with 8 bases between. For the CDR3, the DNA is TGTGCCAGCTCACCACCGAGCACAGCTAATGAAAAACTGTTTTTT. It is translated as CASSPPSTANEKLFF.

This clone showed up just once. The genes are TRBV2 and TRBJ2-5; TRBD1 matches 8 bases. With 6 bases clipped from V and 13 bases from J, the junction kept 10 bases outside the gene matches. CDR1 is SNHLY, CDR2 FYNNEI, per germline. The length of the CDR3 is 12 residues. The CDR3 region is CASRDRGRQWYF. In DNA, the CDR3 is TGTGCCAGCAGAGACAGGGGTCGGCAATGGTACTTC.

This rearrangement joins TRBV30 to TRBJ1-4; D may be TRBD1 (6 bases). CDR3 length equals 13 residues. V was trimmed by 8 bases and J by 8 bases, leaving 18 bases between them. Per the germline V gene, CDR1 is GTSNPN and CDR2 is SVGIG (reference sequence). The CDR3: CAGYREMREKLFF. The CDR3 nucleotides read TGTGCCGGGTACAGGGAAATGCGGGAAAAACTGTTTTTT.

The CDR3 coding sequence is TGTGCCAGCAGCCCCGGGGGGGGCGACGAGCAGTACTTC. This gives the protein CASSPGGGDEQYF. The V and J genes are TRBV7-9 and TRBJ2-7; TRBD2 agrees at 8 bases. The V and J ends lost 5 bases and 5 bases, in that order; junction bases with no gene match: 5. Germline V gives CDR1 SEHNR, CDR2 FQNEAQ (reference sequence). This CDR3 contains 13 residues.

This sequence joins TRBV7-8 and TRBJ2-4, with D perhaps matching TRBD1 (6 bases). CDR3 length: 13 residues. Looked up from germline, CDR1 is SGHVS and CDR2 is FQNEAQ. The V end lost 1 base, the J end lost 9 bases, and 10 bases lay between the germline ends. This chain's CDR3 is CASSLVRGSIQYF. The CDR3 DNA sequence: TGTGCCAGCAGCTTAGTCAGGGGTTCCATTCAGTACTTC.

This chain connects TRBV29-1 to TRBJ2-1; the match to TRBD2 covers 12 bases. Germline CDR1 and CDR2: SQVTM and ANQGSEA. CDR3 length: 16 amino acids. Trimming removed 2 bases from V and 8 bases from J; junction bases left unmatched: 10. The DNA of the CDR3 is TGCAGCGTTGAACGATCGACTAGCGGGGGCTGGGATGAGCAGTTCTTC. Its protein product is CSVERSTSGGWDEQFF.

The chain employs TRBV3-1 (or the pseudogene TRBV3-2) and TRBJ2-1, with 7 bases lining up with TRBD2. CDR3 length equals 16 residues. Trimming removed 0 bases from V and 5 bases from J; junction bases left unmatched: 7. CDR1 is LGHDT, CDR2 YNNKEL, per germline (reference sequence). The DNA for the CDR3 is TGTGCCAGCAGCCAAGATGGCGGGAGTGGGGACAATGAGCAGTTCTTC. Its protein is CASSQDGGSGDNEQFF.

The chain has TRBV6-2 or TRBV6-3 and TRBJ1-2, with TRBD1 matching 7 bases. Trimming cost V 5 bases and J 4 bases; bases outside gene matches: 4. The CDR3 length is 13 residues. Looked up from germline, CDR1 is MNHEY and CDR2 is SVGEGT. Written as DNA, the CDR3 is TGTGCCAGCAGTAGGACAGGTTTCTATGGCTACACCTTC. Residues: CASSRTGFYGYTF.

This chain uses TRBV19 with TRBJ1-6, with TRBD1 matching 10 bases. Per the germline V gene, CDR1 is LNHDA and CDR2 is SQIVND (reference sequence). The CDR3 is made up of 14 amino acids. The J segment lost 10 bases and the V segment lost 4 bases, leaving 4 bases of the junction unmatched. The CDR3 nucleotides read TGTGCCAGTAGTACCCGGGGACAGGGGTCACCCCTCCACTTT. Protein: CASSTRGQGSPLHF. The full variable domain, in which reference TRBV19 and TRBJ1-6 provide the parts outside the CDR3, is DGGITQSPKYLFRKEGQNVTLSCEQNLNHDAMYWYRQDPGQGLRLIYYSQIVNDFQKGDIAEGYSVSREKKESFPLTVTSAQKNPTAFYLCASSTRGQGSPLHFGNGTRLTVT.

The rearrangement uses TRBV7-2 and TRBJ1-5, with D tentatively TRBD1 (5 bases). The CDR3 contains 15 residues. V was shortened by 6 bases and J by 0 bases, with 12 bases between the two germline ends. Per the germline V gene, CDR1 is SGHTA and CDR2 is FQGNSA. The CDR3 here is CASSLTAHSNQPQHF. The CDR3 bases are TGTGCCAGCAGTTTGACAGCTCATAGCAATCAGCCCCAGCATTTT.

CDR3 loop: CSASWLAADTQYF. CDR3 nucleotide sequence: TGCAGTGCTAGTTGGCTAGCAGCAGATACGCAGTATTTT. The chain recombines TRBV20-1 with TRBJ2-3; tentative D call: TRBD2 (5 bases). Germline values: CDR1 DFQATT, CDR2 SNEGSKA (reference sequence). This CDR3 region has 13 residues. Trimming pared 3 bases from V and 4 bases from J, leaving 11 bases between.

The rearrangement uses TRBV5-6 and TRBJ1-2, with 9 bases fitting TRBD1. V lost 3 bases and J lost 6; bases outside the gene matches: 9. The CDR3 totals 15 residues. In germline, CDR1 is SGHDT, CDR2 YYEEEE. For the CDR3, the DNA is TGTGCCAGCAGCTCAATTGGACAGGGGCGAGATGGCTACACCTTC. This gives the protein CASSSIGQGRDGYTF.

This chain uses TRBV21-1 with TRBJ2-2; no check of the table's D call, TRBD1, against the DNA was made. TRBV21-1 is listed as a pseudogene. The CDR3 extends over 16 amino acids. The CDR3 region has the DNA TGTGCCAGCAGAAGGGACAGGGGGCCGGACACCGGGGAGCTGTTTTTT. Translation gives CASRRDRGPDTGELFF.

The V call is TRBV4-2, the J call TRBJ2-7; a weak D match, TRBD2 (6 bases). The CDR3 contains 15 residues. CDR1 is LGHNA and CDR2 is YNFKEQ in the germline V gene. The V and J ends lost 1 base and 0 bases respectively, with 10 bases between them. Here the CDR3 DNA reads TGTGCCAGCAGCCAAGCGGGGGATGTCTCCTACGAGCAGTACTTC. This translates into CASSQAGDVSYEQYF.

This clone turned up a few times. V gene TRBV5-6 combines with J gene TRBJ2-5, with 10 positions matching TRBD1. Trimming took 5 bases from V and 5 from J; bases not matched to a gene: 6. In germline, CDR1 is SGHDT, CDR2 YYEEEE. This CDR3 has 14 amino acids. The chain's CDR3 is CASRVDRGLETQYF. CDR3 bases: TGTGCCAGCAGGGTTGACAGGGGGCTGGAGACCCAGTACTTC.

The V gene is TRBV5-1, the J gene TRBJ1-2; 9 bases match TRBD1. Trimming cost V 4 bases and J 6 bases; bases outside gene matches: 7. Per the germline V gene, CDR1 is SGHRS and CDR2 is YFSETQ. This CDR3 region has 14 residues. The CDR3 DNA reads TGCGCCAGCAGCCCCGGGACAGGGTATAATGGCTACACCTTC. This translates into CASSPGTGYNGYTF.

V gene TRBV27 combines with J gene TRBJ1-1; D gene ambiguous. Trimming pared 5 bases from V and 1 base from J, leaving 8 bases between. CDR3 length: 13 amino acids. In germline, CDR1 is MNHEY, CDR2 SMNVEV (reference sequence). This CDR3 is CASSRTPNTEAFF. The CDR3, as DNA: TGTGCCAGCAGTCGTACACCGAACACTGAAGCTTTCTTT.

The chain employs TRBV4-3 and TRBJ2-7, with D maybe TRBD2 (6 bases). In germline, CDR1 is LGHNA, CDR2 YSLEER. The V gene lost 0 bases and the J gene lost 1 base, with 19 bases spanning the gap. The CDR3 consists of 18 residues. The CDR3 loop reads CASSQDLIRWGVSYEQYF. As DNA, the CDR3 is TGCGCCAGCAGCCAAGATCTAATTCGGTGGGGGGTTTCCTACGAGCAGTACTTC.

This sequence joins TRBV19 and TRBJ1-5, with TRBD1 matching 7 bases. With 7 bases clipped from V and 3 bases from J, the junction kept 9 bases outside the gene matches. The CDR3 is 15 residues long. Germline CDR1 and CDR2: LNHDA and SQIVND (reference sequence). CDR3 sequence reads: CASTTGTAFNQPQHF. The CDR3 nucleotides read TGTGCCAGTACCACCGGGACAGCCTTCAATCAGCCCCAGCATTTT. The complete variable domain, with remaining parts taken from reference TRBV19 and TRBJ1-5, reads DGGITQSPKYLFRKEGQNVTLSCEQNLNHDAMYWYRQDPGQGLRLIYYSQIVNDFQKGDIAEGYSVSREKKESFPLTVTSAQKNPTAFYLCASTTGTAFNQPQHFGDGTRLSIL.

The chain recombines TRBV5-4 with TRBJ1-1, with 7 bases identical to TRBD1. Germline loops: CDR1 SGHNT, CDR2 YYREEE (reference sequence). V dropped 2 bases and J dropped 3; count of bases not matched to a gene: 1. The CDR3 consists of 13 residues. The CDR3 nucleotides read TGTGCCAGCAGCTTTGACAGGGACACTGAAGCTTTCTTT. Its translation is CASSFDRDTEAFF.

This clone came up a few times. The gene calls are TRBV30 and TRBJ2-2, with a possible D match to TRBD1 (6 bases). The CDR3 has 13 residues. The V gene lost 7 bases and the J gene lost 1 base, with 10 bases spanning the gap. Germline CDR1 and CDR2: GTSNPN and SVGIG (reference sequence). DNA for the CDR3: TGTGCCTCCGGACAGCTGAACACCGGGGAGCTGTTTTTT. This translates into CASGQLNTGELFF.

Details on this clone: Other nucleotide sequences in the sample specify the same CDR3. This chain uses TRBV4-1 with TRBJ2-7; 8 bases agree with TRBD1. From germline, CDR1 is MGHRA and CDR2 YSYEKL. Losses at the gene ends were 3 bases for V and 3 bases for J; bases not matched to a gene: 7. The CDR3 extends over 15 amino acids. The CDR3 DNA reads as TGCGCCAGCAGCCAGGTTCCGGGACAGGACTACGAGCAGTACGTC. Its translation is CASSQVPGQDYEQYV.

J is TRBJ1-1 and V is TRBV4-3; D is ambiguous. Germline CDR1 LGHNA, CDR2 YSLEER. The V gene lost 0 bases and the J gene lost 0 bases, with 11 bases spanning the gap. The CDR3 consists of 16 residues. The CDR3 DNA follows: TGCGCCAGCAGCCAAGATTTGTACAGTCTGAACACTGAAGCTTTCTTT. It yields the protein CASSQDLYSLNTEAFF.

This sequence joins TRBV6-4 and TRBJ2-1, with a weak D call TRBD1 (6 bases). Trimming left V 0 bases short and J 6 bases short, with 9 bases between. This CDR3 is 14 amino acids long. Germline lookup yields CDR1 MRHNA and CDR2 SNTAGT. CDR3 coding DNA: TGTGCCAGCAGTGACTCGGGGACACCCAATGAGCAGTTCTTC. This encodes CASSDSGTPNEQFF.